Below, one T cell receptor beta chain is given with its context. The antigen is unknown. The ends were cut back, 0 bases at V and 5 bases at J, with 10 bases in the middle. The CDR3 has 15 amino acids. Germline lookup yields CDR1 MGHRA and CDR2 YSYEKL. The data belong to a study of TIL therapy for anti-PD-1-resistant metastatic lung cancer. Study-level findings and limits: Compared with baseline intratumoral T cells, expanded TIL cultures were more clonal and less diverse (roughly 6.5% vs 31%).

Time point of the sample: pre-treatment sample, taken before nivolumab and TIL therapy. Most excised metastases sampled were pleural nodules or supraclavicular lymph nodes. Sequencing used immunoSEQ v3. The table came from immunoSEQ multiplex PCR; TCRdb's copy has only in-frame clones and leaves some out. The table lists roughly 50,000 clones, less than 75% of them singletons, with 5.6% in the top ten. The V gene is TRBV4-1, the J gene TRBJ2-2; possible D gene TRBD2, 5 bases. This sequence originates from a person aged 25 to 85 with non-small cell lung cancer. Here the sequenced sample was tumor tissue, taken at baseline. CDR3 DNA: TGCGCCAGCAGCCAAGATAGACTATTAACCGGGGAGCTGTTTTTT. This encodes CASSQDRLLTGELFF.